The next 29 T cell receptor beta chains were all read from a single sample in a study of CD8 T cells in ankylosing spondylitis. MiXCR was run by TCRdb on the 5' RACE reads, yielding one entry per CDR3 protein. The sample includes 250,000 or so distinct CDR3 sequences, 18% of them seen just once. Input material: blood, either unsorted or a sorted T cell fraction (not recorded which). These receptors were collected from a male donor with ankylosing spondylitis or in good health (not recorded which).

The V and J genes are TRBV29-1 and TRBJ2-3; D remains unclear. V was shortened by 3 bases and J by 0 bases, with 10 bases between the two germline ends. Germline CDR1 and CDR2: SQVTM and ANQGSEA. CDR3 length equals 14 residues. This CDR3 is CSVETEPSTDTQYF. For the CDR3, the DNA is TGCAGCGTTGAGACGGAACCTAGCACAGATACGCAGTATTTT.

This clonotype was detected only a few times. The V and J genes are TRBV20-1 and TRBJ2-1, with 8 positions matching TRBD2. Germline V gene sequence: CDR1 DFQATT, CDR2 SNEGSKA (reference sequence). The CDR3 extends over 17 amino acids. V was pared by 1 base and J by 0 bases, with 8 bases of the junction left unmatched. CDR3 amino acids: CSARGAGLESSYNEQFF. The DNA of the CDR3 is TGCAGTGCTAGAGGGGCGGGACTAGAGAGCTCCTACAATGAGCAGTTCTTC.

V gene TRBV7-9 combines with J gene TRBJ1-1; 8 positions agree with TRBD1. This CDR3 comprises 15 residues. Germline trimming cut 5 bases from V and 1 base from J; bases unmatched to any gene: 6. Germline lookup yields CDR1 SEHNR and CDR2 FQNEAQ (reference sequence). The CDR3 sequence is CASSLRDRPNTEAFF. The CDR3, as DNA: TGTGCCAGCAGCCTACGGGACAGGCCGAACACTGAAGCTTTCTTT.

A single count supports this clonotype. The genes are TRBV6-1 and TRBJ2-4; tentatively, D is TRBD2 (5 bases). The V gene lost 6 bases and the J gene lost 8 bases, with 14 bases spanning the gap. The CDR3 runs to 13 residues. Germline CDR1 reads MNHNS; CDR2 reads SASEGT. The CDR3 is CASSPNAGDIQYF. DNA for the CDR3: TGTGCCAGCAGCCCCAACGCGGGCGACATTCAGTACTTC.

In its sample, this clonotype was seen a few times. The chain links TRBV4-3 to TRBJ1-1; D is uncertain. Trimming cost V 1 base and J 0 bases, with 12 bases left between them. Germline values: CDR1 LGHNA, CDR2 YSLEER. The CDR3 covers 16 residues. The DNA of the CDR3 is TGCGCCAGCAGCCAAGGGGAACAGCCTATGAACACTGAAGCTTTCTTT. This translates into CASSQGEQPMNTEAFF.

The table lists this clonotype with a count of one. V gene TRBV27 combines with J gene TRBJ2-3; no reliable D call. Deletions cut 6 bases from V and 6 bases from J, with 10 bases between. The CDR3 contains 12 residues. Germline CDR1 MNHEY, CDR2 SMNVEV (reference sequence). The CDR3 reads CASSPRGDTQYF. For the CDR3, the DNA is TGTGCCAGCAGCCCGCGAGGCGATACGCAGTATTTT.

The CDR3 is CSRARGPTDTQYF. The DNA of the CDR3 is TGCAGTCGGGCCAGGGGGCCCACAGATACGCAGTATTTT. The V gene is TRBV20-1, the J gene TRBJ2-3; TRBD1 aligns across 8 bases. J lost 2 bases, V lost 8 bases, and 6 bases had no gene match. The germline gives CDR1 DFQATT, CDR2 SNEGSKA (reference sequence). This CDR3 is 13 amino acids long.

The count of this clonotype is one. This CDR3 is CASSPPGGSTDTQYF. CDR3 bases: TGTGCCAGCAGCCCCCCCGGCGGCAGCACAGATACGCAGTATTTT. The chain recombines TRBV7-2 with TRBJ2-3, with D unresolved. Germline V gene sequence: CDR1 SGHTA, CDR2 FQGNSA. Trimming shortened V by 5 bases and J by 0 bases, and 12 bases separated the two germline ends. CDR3 length: 15 residues.

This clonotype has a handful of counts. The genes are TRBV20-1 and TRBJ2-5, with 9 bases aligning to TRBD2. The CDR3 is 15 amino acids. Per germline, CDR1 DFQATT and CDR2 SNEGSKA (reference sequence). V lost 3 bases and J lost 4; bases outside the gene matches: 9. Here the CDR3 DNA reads TGCAGTGCTAGGGGAGCTAGCGGGGCGGCAGAGACCCAGTACTTC. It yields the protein CSARGASGAAETQYF.

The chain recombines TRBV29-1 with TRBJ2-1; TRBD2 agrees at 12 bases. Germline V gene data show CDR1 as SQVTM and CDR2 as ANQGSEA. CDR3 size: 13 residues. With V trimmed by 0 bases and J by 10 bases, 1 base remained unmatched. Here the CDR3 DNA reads TGCAGCGTTGAAGATGGACTAGCGGGGGAGCAGTTCTTC. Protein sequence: CSVEDGLAGEQFF.

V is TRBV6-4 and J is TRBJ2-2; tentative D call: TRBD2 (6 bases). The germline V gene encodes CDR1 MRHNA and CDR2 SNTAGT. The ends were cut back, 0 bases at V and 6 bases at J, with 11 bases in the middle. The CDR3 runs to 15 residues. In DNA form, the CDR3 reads TGTGCCAGCAGTGACTCGGCTAGCGATCCCGGGGAGCTGTTTTTT. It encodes CASSDSASDPGELFF.

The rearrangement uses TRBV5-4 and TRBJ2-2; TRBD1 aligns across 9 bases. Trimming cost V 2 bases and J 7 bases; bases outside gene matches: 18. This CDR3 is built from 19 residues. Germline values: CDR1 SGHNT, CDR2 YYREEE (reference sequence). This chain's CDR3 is CASSLTNSPGQGGVGELFF. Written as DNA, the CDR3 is TGTGCCAGCAGCTTAACCAATTCGCCGGGACAGGGTGGAGTCGGGGAGCTGTTTTTT.

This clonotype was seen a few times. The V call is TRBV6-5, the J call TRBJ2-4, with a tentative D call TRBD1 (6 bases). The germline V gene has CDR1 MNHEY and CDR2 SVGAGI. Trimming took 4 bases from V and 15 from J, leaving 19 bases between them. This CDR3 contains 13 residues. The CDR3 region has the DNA TGTGCCAGCAGTTCCGGGACACGGGGTAATTGGTACTTC. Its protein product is CASSSGTRGNWYF.

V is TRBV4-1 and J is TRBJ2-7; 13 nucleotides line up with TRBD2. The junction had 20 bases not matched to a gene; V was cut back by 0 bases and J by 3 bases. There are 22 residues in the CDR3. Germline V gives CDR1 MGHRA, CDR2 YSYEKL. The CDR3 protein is CASSQDREFGLAGAHKNYEQYF. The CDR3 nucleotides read TGCGCCAGCAGCCAAGATAGGGAGTTCGGACTAGCGGGAGCACATAAAAACTACGAGCAGTACTTC.

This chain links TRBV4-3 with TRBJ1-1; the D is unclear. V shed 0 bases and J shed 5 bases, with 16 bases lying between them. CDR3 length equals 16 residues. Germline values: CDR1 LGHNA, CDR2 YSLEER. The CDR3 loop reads CASSQDSVIGMTEAFF. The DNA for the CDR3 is TGCGCCAGCAGCCAAGATTCGGTTATTGGGATGACTGAAGCTTTCTTT.

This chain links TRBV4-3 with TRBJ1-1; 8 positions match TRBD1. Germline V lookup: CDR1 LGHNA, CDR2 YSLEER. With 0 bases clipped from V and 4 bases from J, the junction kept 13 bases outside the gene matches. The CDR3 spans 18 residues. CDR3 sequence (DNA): TGCGCCAGCAGCCAAGATAGACAGGGGCTTGGGTTAAGCACTGAAGCTTTCTTT. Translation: CASSQDRQGLGLSTEAFF.

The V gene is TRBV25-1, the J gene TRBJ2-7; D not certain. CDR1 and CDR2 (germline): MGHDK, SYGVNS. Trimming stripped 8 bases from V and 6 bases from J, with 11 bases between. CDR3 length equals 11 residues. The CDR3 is CASGEFFEQYF. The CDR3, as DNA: TGTGCCAGCGGGGAATTTTTCGAGCAGTACTTC.

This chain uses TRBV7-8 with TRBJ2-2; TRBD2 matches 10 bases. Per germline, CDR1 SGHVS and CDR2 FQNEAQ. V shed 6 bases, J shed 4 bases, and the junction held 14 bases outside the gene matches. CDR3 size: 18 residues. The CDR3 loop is CASRNSGIRTSGTGELFF. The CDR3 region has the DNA TGTGCCAGCAGAAACAGCGGTATTAGGACTAGCGGCACCGGGGAGCTGTTTTTT.

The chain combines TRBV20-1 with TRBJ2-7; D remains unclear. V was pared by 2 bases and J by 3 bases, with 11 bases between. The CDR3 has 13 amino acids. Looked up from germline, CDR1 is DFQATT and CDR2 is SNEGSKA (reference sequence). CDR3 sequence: CSARPPTNYEQYF. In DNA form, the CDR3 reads TGCAGTGCTAGACCCCCCACAAACTACGAGCAGTACTTC.

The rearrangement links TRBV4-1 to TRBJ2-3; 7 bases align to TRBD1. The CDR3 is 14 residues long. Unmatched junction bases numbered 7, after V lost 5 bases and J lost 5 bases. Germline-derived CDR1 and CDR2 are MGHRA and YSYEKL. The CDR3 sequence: CASSSRTGGDTQYF. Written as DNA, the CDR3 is TGCGCCAGCAGCTCACGGACAGGAGGAGATACGCAGTATTTT.

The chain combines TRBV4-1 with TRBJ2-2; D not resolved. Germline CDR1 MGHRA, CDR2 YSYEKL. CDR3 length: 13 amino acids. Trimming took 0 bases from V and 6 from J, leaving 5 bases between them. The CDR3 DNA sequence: TGCGCCAGCAGCCAAGATAGTTCCGGGGAGCTGTTTTTT. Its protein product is CASSQDSSGELFF.

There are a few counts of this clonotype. The CDR3 sequence: CASSQVTADTEAFF. The CDR3 DNA reads as TGCGCCAGCAGCCAAGTTACGGCAGACACTGAAGCTTTCTTT. The rearrangement uses TRBV4-3 and TRBJ1-1; D is unclear. V lost 1 base, J lost 3 bases, and 9 bases lay in between. The CDR3 has 14 residues. The germline V gene has CDR1 LGHNA and CDR2 YSLEER.

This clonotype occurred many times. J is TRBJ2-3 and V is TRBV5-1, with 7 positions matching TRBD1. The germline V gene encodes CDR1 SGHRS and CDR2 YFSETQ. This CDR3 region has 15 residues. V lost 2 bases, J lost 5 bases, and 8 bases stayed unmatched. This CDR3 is CASSLLQGQGDTQYF. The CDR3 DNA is TGCGCCAGCAGCTTACTACAGGGGCAGGGAGATACGCAGTATTTT. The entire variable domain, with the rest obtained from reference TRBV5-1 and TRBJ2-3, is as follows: KAGVTQTPRYLIKTRGQQVTLSCSPISGHRSVSWYQQTPGQGLQFLFEYFSETQRNKGNFPGRFSGRQFSNSRSEMNVSTLELGDSALYLCASSLLQGQGDTQYFGPGTRLTVL.

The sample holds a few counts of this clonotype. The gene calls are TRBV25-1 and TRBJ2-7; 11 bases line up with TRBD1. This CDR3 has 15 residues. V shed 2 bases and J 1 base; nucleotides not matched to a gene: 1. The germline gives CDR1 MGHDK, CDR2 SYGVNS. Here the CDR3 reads CASSEGTGGSYEQYF. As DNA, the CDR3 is TGTGCCAGCAGTGAAGGGACAGGGGGGTCCTACGAGCAGTACTTC.

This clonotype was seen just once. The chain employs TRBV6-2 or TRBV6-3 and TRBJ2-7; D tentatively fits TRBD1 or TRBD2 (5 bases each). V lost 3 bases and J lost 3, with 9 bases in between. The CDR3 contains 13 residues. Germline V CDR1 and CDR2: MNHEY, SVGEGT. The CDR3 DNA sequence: TGTGCCAGCAGTTATGGGGGAGACTACGAGCAGTACTTC. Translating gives CASSYGGDYEQYF.

CDR3 sequence reads: CASQTMDRNTGELFF. The CDR3 DNA follows: TGTGCCAGCCAGACCATGGACAGGAACACCGGGGAGCTGTTTTTT. The chain recombines TRBV18 with TRBJ2-2, with a weak D call TRBD1 (6 bases). V lost 8 bases, J lost 1 base, and 14 bases lay in between. The CDR3 extends over 15 amino acids. Germline assignment: CDR1 KGHSH and CDR2 LQKENI.

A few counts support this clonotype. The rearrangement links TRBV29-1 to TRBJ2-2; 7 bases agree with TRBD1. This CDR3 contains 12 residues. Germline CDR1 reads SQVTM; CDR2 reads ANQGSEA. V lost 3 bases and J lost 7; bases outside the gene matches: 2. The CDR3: CSVDTGVGELFF. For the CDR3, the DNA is TGCAGCGTTGATACAGGGGTCGGGGAGCTGTTTTTT.

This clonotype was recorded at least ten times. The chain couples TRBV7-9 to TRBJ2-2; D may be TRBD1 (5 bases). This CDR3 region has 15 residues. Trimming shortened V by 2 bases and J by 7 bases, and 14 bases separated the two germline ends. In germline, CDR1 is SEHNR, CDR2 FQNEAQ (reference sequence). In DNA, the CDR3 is TGTGCCAGCAGCTTACTGACAGTGATAAACGGGGAGCTGTTTTTT. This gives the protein CASSLLTVINGELFF.

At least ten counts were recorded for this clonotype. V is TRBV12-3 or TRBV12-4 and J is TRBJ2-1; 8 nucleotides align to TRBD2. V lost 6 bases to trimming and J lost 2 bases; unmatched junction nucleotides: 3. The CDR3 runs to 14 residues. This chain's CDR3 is CASSLGLAYNEQFF. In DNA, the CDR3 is TGTGCCAGCAGCTTGGGACTAGCCTACAATGAGCAGTTCTTC.